This entry describes one T cell receptor beta chain. Its target is not known. The sample belongs to a study of graft-versus-host responses after intestinal transplantation. Study-level findings and limits: The recipient marrow held GvH clones, and some of them showed up first in ileum or blood.

The protocol was immunoSEQ multiplex PCR, while the TCRdb copy is restricted to in-frame clones and leaves out a portion. The sample lists roughly 110,000 clones; approximately 90% were seen once. The germline gives CDR1 MDHEN, CDR2 SYDVKM. V lost 4 bases, J lost 5 bases, and 10 bases lay in between. This CDR3 spans 13 amino acids. The sequenced sample was unstimulated CD4+ T cells sorted from spleen or lymph node cells, obtained before transplant. V and J are TRBV28 and TRBJ2-3; a possible D gene is TRBD2 (5 bases). This receptor was identified in a human donor who was the organ donor for an intestinal transplant. CDR3 in DNA: TGTGCCAGCAGTTCTCCGGGGAAAGATACGCAGTATTTT. Protein: CASSSPGKDTQYF.